The T cell receptor beta chain described here comes from a study of monozygotic twins with inflammatory bowel disease. The germline gives CDR1 SGHNT, CDR2 YYREEE (reference sequence). CDR3 length equals 14 residues. TCRdb reprocessed the 5' RACE reads and reports one entry per CDR3 protein, with no DNA. The specimen's table records 170,000 or so distinct CDR3 sequences. The receptor's source is a human donor with ulcerative colitis or Crohn's disease, or a healthy co-twin of an affected twin (not recorded which). This chain joins TRBV5-4 and TRBJ1-6; as DNA is missing, the TRBD1 call by TCRdb cannot be tested. Sequenced sample: blood. This chain's CDR3 is CASSLSGGVSPLHF. Using reference TRBV5-4 and TRBJ1-6 for the parts outside the CDR3, the full variable domain is ETGVTQSPTHLIKTRGQQVTLRCSSQSGHNTVSWYQQALGQGPQFIFQYYREEENGRGNFPPRFSGLQFPNYSSELNVNALELDDSALYLCASSLSGGVSPLHFGNGTRLTVT.